These 32 T cell receptor beta chains were all obtained from the same sample, sequenced in a study of breast tumors, draining lymph nodes, adjacent tissues (dated by TCRdb to the mid-2010s). Lymph node samples came from the axillary draining lymph nodes of breast cancer patients. Preparation of the library involved multiplex PCR. The run used an Illumina HiSeq 2000. TCRdb reworked the public reads: Q25 trimming with fastp, MiXCR clone assembly, productive beta chains retained. Entries that share a CDR3 protein sequence are merged under the most common genes and DNA. In this sample the table shows about 140,000 distinct CDR3 sequences, around a third of which occur a single time. The ten largest make up about 2.5% of the sample. The sequenced sample consisted of axillary lymph node tissue. These receptors were obtained from a female donor with breast cancer. Some clones in this sample may be carry-over from other donors' samples.

This clonotype was counted ten times or more. V gene TRBV19 combines with J gene TRBJ2-3; 8 nucleotides line up with TRBD2. Germline assignment: CDR1 LNHDA and CDR2 SQIVND (reference sequence). There are 16 residues in the CDR3. Trimming removed 3 bases from V and 7 bases from J; junction bases left unmatched: 12. CDR3 nucleotides: TGTGCCAGTAGTATGCGGGGGGACTCGTTCCGGTATACGCAGTATTTT. Protein sequence: CASSMRGDSFRYTQYF.

Details on this clonotype: Being one base from a much bigger clone, this may be a read error. This is likely a read error, given that the CDR3 carries no conserved phenylalanine or tryptophan at its end. The chain joins TRBV28 to TRBJ2-7, with D hard to call. The CDR3 is 13 amino acids. Germline assignment: CDR1 MDHEN and CDR2 SYDVKM. The V end lost 4 bases, the J end lost 4 bases, and 11 bases lay between the germline ends. The CDR3 loop is CASSSLFRYEQYL. For the CDR3, the DNA is TGTGCCAGCAGTTCTCTATTCAGGTACGAGCAGTACCTC.

This clonotype was seen a few times. This chain connects TRBV11-2 to TRBJ1-1; D remains unclear. The CDR3 is made up of 13 amino acids. Trimming took off 7 bases at V and 1 base at J, with 10 bases between the two ends. The germline V gene encodes CDR1 SGHAT and CDR2 FQNNGV. The CDR3 DNA reads TGTGCCAGCAAGAGAAGACAGAACACTGAAGCTTTCTTT. Its protein product is CASKRRQNTEAFF.

This clonotype was detected many times. The chain combines TRBV2 with TRBJ1-2; TRBD1 aligns across 7 bases. The V gene end was trimmed by 5 bases and the J gene end by 5 bases; junction bases not matched to a gene: 11. CDR3 length equals 15 residues. Germline CDR1 and CDR2: SNHLY and FYNNEI. CDR3 in DNA: TGTGCCAGCAGTAACCAACCGACAGGGCCGTATGGCTACACCTTC. It specifies CASSNQPTGPYGYTF.

The chain carries TRBV7-4 and TRBJ2-5; 7 bases line up with TRBD2. The CDR3 has 14 residues. Germline CDR1 reads SGHVT; CDR2 reads SQSDAQ. Unmatched junction bases numbered 7, after V lost 4 bases and J lost 5 bases. CDR3 sequence: CASSSRGVGETQYF. The CDR3 DNA is TGTGCCAGCAGCTCCCGGGGGGTGGGGGAGACCCAGTACTTC.

This clonotype came up many times. The chain links TRBV7-3 to TRBJ1-6; no clear D gene. The CDR3 has 12 residues. Germline values: CDR1 SGHTA, CDR2 FQGTGA. The V end was cut by 5 bases, the J end by 12 bases, with 11 bases between. The CDR3 reads CASSTSLGPLHF. Written as DNA, the CDR3 is TGTGCCAGCAGCACCTCTTTAGGACCCCTCCACTTT.

This clonotype was observed many times. CDR3 in amino acids: CASSYVGQVAGELFF. The CDR3 bases are TGTGCCAGCAGTTACGTCGGGCAAGTCGCCGGGGAGCTGTTTTTT. This sequence joins TRBV6-5 and TRBJ2-2, with unresolved D. The CDR3 runs 15 residues. The V end was cut by 2 bases, the J end by 6 bases, with 13 bases between. Germline V gene sequence: CDR1 MNHEY, CDR2 SVGAGI.

In its sample, this clonotype was seen many times. V and J are TRBV2 and TRBJ2-7; no reliable D call. CDR1 SNHLY and CDR2 FYNNEI come from the germline V gene. CDR3 length: 14 residues. The V end was cut by 10 bases, the J end by 5 bases, with 21 bases between. The CDR3 region is CATKKTDSFNEQYF. Here the CDR3 DNA reads TGTGCCACCAAGAAAACAGACTCCTTCAACGAGCAGTACTTC.

As regards this clonotype: This may stem from a read error, because a much larger clone lies one nucleotide away. The chain is built from TRBV11-2 and TRBJ2-1; D is undetermined. The germline CDR1 and CDR2 sequences are SGHAT and FQNNGV. V lost 4 bases to trimming and J lost 9 bases, with 19 bases between them. The CDR3 spans 15 residues. As DNA, the CDR3 is TGTGCCAGCAGCTCTCAGGTTGTTGCGGCCGCTGAGCAGTTCTTC. It is translated as CASSSQVVAAAEQFF.

The chain is built from TRBV7-2 and TRBJ2-5; TRBD1 matches 11 bases. The germline gives CDR1 SGHTA, CDR2 FQGNSA. The length of the CDR3 is 15 residues. Trimming cost V 5 bases and J 2 bases; bases outside gene matches: 4. The CDR3 region is CASSGGTGGQETQYF. The CDR3 DNA reads TGTGCCAGCAGCGGGGGGACAGGGGGTCAAGAGACCCAGTACTTC.

In DNA, the CDR3 is TGTGCCAGTAGTATAGAACTCAGGGCCGCTAATTGTGGCTACACCTTC. Translated, it gives CASSIELRAANCGYTF. V and J are TRBV19 and TRBJ1-2; TRBD1 might be the D (5 bases). Germline values: CDR1 LNHDA, CDR2 SQIVND (reference sequence). The V end lost 0 bases, the J end lost 7 bases, and 18 bases lay between the germline ends. The CDR3 has 16 residues.

To note about this clonotype: Given the absence of the conserved phenylalanine or tryptophan at the CDR3 end, a read error is likely. The limits of the CDR3 on the DNA are not certain, so only TCRdb's listed CDR3 is given. The chain uses TRBV4-2 and TRBJ2-1. Inclusive of both ends, the CDR3 amounts to 10 amino acids. From germline, CDR1 is LGHNA and CDR2 YNFKEQ. The CDR3 here is CASSQRDAAE.

This clonotype has only one observation. The CDR3 DNA follows: TGCGCCAGCAGCCCGACAGAGGGAAGCGAAGAACTGTTTTTT. Its translation is CASSPTEGSEELFF. The chain uses TRBV4-3 and TRBJ1-4; the D gene is possibly TRBD1 (5 bases). Germline lookup yields CDR1 LGHNA and CDR2 YSLEER. Trimming stripped 4 bases from V and 12 bases from J, with 18 bases between. The CDR3 is made up of 14 amino acids.

This chain joins TRBV4-1 and TRBJ1-6; D remains unclear. The V gene lost 0 bases and the J gene lost 9 bases, with 15 bases spanning the gap. The CDR3 contains 16 residues. Germline CDR1 and CDR2: MGHRA and YSYEKL. The CDR3 region has the DNA TGCGCCAGCAGCCAAGATCTTTGGCGTATAGGTTCACCCCTCCACTTT. It codes for CASSQDLWRIGSPLHF.

This clonotype was observed a single time. A clone one base away is much larger, so this may be a read error. The rearrangement uses TRBV4-1 and TRBJ2-1; TRBD2 aligns across 7 bases. The germline V gene encodes CDR1 MGHRA and CDR2 YSYEKL. Trimming at V came to 1 base and at J to 8 bases, leaving 11 bases not matched to a gene. CDR3 length: 16 amino acids. The CDR3 sequence: CASSQARGDSYDEQFF. The CDR3 DNA reads TGCGCCAGCAGCCAAGCCCGGGGGGACTCTTACGATGAGCAGTTCTTC.

The table lists this clonotype with many counts. The V and J genes are TRBV28 and TRBJ1-6; D gene ambiguous. CDR3 length: 14 amino acids. With 3 bases removed from V and 5 bases from J, the gap between germline ends came to 8 bases. Per germline, CDR1 MDHEN and CDR2 SYDVKM. In nucleotides, the CDR3 is TGTGCCAGCAGTTTCAACAGAAATAATTCACCCCTCCACTTT. Translating gives CASSFNRNNSPLHF.

At least ten counts were recorded for this clonotype. This chain joins TRBV12-3 or TRBV12-4 and TRBJ2-5; 8 nucleotides agree with TRBD1. CDR3 length equals 14 residues. The V segment lost 3 bases and the J segment 7 bases; nucleotides outside the gene matches: 7. The CDR3 DNA reads as TGTGCCAGCAGTTTCCAGGGGGCCGGCGTGACCCAGTACTTC. Its translation: CASSFQGAGVTQYF.

This clonotype was counted a few times. This may come from a read error, since a much larger clone is one base off. The chain has TRBV7-9 and TRBJ2-6; tentative D call: TRBD1 (5 bases). The CDR3 is 15 amino acids. Looked up from germline, CDR1 is SEHNR and CDR2 is FQNEAQ (reference sequence). The CDR3 nucleotides read TGTGCCAGCAGCTTAGCGGGGTCTGGGGCCAACGTCCTGCCTTTC. This translates into CASSLAGSGANVLPF.

This clonotype occurred many times. The J gene is TRBJ1-4, the V gene TRBV20-1; no reliable D call. The germline gives CDR1 DFQATT, CDR2 SNEGSKA (reference sequence). V gave up 2 bases and J gave up 4 bases, with 8 bases separating them. The CDR3 covers 13 residues. CDR3 loop: CSARSPINEKLFF. The CDR3 nucleotides are TGCAGTGCTAGATCTCCAATTAATGAAAAACTGTTTTTT.

This clonotype was seen at least ten times. The chain has TRBV20-1 and TRBJ2-3, with no clear D. Germline assignment: CDR1 DFQATT and CDR2 SNEGSKA (reference sequence). V lost 0 bases, J lost 10 bases, and 11 bases lay in between. The CDR3 has 12 amino acids. This CDR3 is CSARDISASQYF. Written as DNA, the CDR3 is TGCAGTGCTAGAGATATCTCTGCGTCGCAGTATTTT.

The V gene is TRBV24-1, the J gene TRBJ2-1; 10 positions match TRBD2. The CDR3 consists of 17 residues. V was clipped by 5 bases and J by 0 bases; unmatched bases: 6. Germline loops: CDR1 KGHDR, CDR2 SFDVKD. The CDR3 reads CATSGVAGGTSYNEQFF. The CDR3 region has the DNA TGTGCCACCAGTGGTGTAGCGGGGGGTACCTCCTACAATGAGCAGTTCTTC.

The V gene is TRBV5-6, the J gene TRBJ1-2, with 8 bases that match TRBD1. The J segment lost 9 bases and the V segment lost 4 bases, leaving 8 bases of the junction unmatched. Germline values: CDR1 SGHDT, CDR2 YYEEEE. This CDR3 region has 13 residues. The CDR3 region is CASSQDRAYSYTF. CDR3 coding DNA: TGTGCCAGCAGCCAGGACAGGGCGTATAGCTACACCTTC.

This clonotype has a count of ten or more. This sequence joins TRBV5-1 and TRBJ2-7; D is undetermined. Germline V gene data show CDR1 as SGHRS and CDR2 as YFSETQ. The V end was cut by 0 bases, the J end by 0 bases, with 16 bases between. There are 17 residues in the CDR3. The CDR3 here is CASSLDSFLTLSYEQYF. The CDR3 DNA follows: TGCGCCAGCAGCTTGGACAGCTTCCTCACCCTCTCCTACGAGCAGTACTTC.

The rearrangement joins TRBV7-9 to TRBJ2-3; 15 nucleotides line up with TRBD2. This CDR3 has 16 amino acids. Germline-derived CDR1 and CDR2 are SEHNR and FQNEAQ (reference sequence). V dropped 5 bases and J dropped 6; count of bases not matched to a gene: 6. The CDR3 protein is CASSTGTSGGRDTQYF. The CDR3 DNA sequence: TGTGCCAGCAGCACAGGGACTAGCGGGGGGCGGGATACGCAGTATTTT.

This clonotype was found many times. This sequence joins TRBV5-8 and TRBJ2-7; 10 bases line up with TRBD1. The CDR3 length is 15 residues. Trimming took 3 bases from V and 2 from J; bases not matched to a gene: 5. Germline CDR1 reads SGHTS; CDR2 reads YDEGEE. The CDR3 DNA reads TGTGCCAGCAGCTGGGAGGGACAGGGGACCTACGAGCAGTACTTC. This codes for CASSWEGQGTYEQYF.

Turning to this clonotype: Likely a read error: the CDR3 ends without its conserved phenylalanine or tryptophan. It is unclear where the CDR3 begins or ends on the DNA, so no DNA is shown, and the CDR3 is as TCRdb lists it. The gene calls are TRBV3-1 and TRBJ2-5; no DNA check was done on the table's D call, TRBD2. Germline V gene data show CDR1 as LGHDT and CDR2 as YNNKEL (reference sequence). The CDR3 spans 14 residues, counting both ends. The chain's CDR3 is CASSPEGTDGTQCL.

In this sample, this clonotype turned up many times. The chain carries TRBV6-5 and TRBJ2-6; D ambiguous. Germline CDR1 MNHEY, CDR2 SVGAGI. V was clipped by 7 bases and J by 0 bases, with 10 bases between them. The CDR3 has 15 amino acids. CDR3 residues: CASTPGTSGANVLTF. CDR3 nucleotide sequence: TGTGCCAGCACCCCGGGTACCTCTGGGGCCAACGTCCTGACTTTC.

This clonotype was counted ten times or more. The rearrangement links TRBV11-1 to TRBJ2-7; D is perhaps TRBD2 (6 bases). Looked up from germline, CDR1 is SGHAT and CDR2 is FQDESV (reference sequence). The V end was cut by 3 bases, the J end by 6 bases, with 12 bases between. The CDR3 loop spans 13 amino acids. CDR3 DNA sequence: TGTGCCAGCAGCTTCTCGTGGGGAGGCGAGCAGTACGTC. Translating gives CASSFSWGGEQYV.

This clonotype qualifies as medium-sized. The rearrangement uses TRBV20-1 and TRBJ2-1; no clear D gene. Trimming took off 0 bases at V and 5 bases at J, with 2 bases between the two ends. The CDR3 length is 11 residues. Per germline, CDR1 DFQATT and CDR2 SNEGSKA (reference sequence). The chain's CDR3 is CSARDNNEQFF. The CDR3 DNA reads TGCAGTGCTAGAGACAACAATGAGCAGTTCTTC.

The chain has TRBV2 and TRBJ2-7; D is uncertain. This CDR3 is built from 12 residues. V was trimmed by 8 bases and J by 6 bases, leaving 14 bases between them. From germline, CDR1 is SNHLY and CDR2 FYNNEI. CDR3: CASAPRAGEQYF. CDR3 DNA sequence: TGTGCCAGCGCTCCCCGGGCAGGCGAGCAGTACTTC.

This clonotype was seen at least ten times. This rearrangement joins TRBV7-8 to TRBJ1-2; no clear D gene. The germline V and J ends were trimmed by 3 bases and 3 bases, with 14 bases remaining between them. The germline V gene encodes CDR1 SGHVS and CDR2 FQNEAQ. The CDR3 consists of 15 residues. DNA of the CDR3: TGTGCCAGCAGCTTTTGGCAGGCGAGAGACTATGGCTACACCTTC. This sequence encodes CASSFWQARDYGYTF.

This clonotype was counted at least ten times. The rearrangement links TRBV9 to TRBJ1-6; tentatively, D is TRBD1 (6 bases). The CDR3 contains 16 residues. Trimming took off 0 bases at V and 10 bases at J, with 17 bases between the two ends. Germline-derived CDR1 and CDR2 are SGDLS and YYNGEE. CDR3 in DNA: TGTGCCAGCAGCGTAGAAGGGGGGGCCGCGCCATCACCCCTCCACTTT. It is translated as CASSVEGGAAPSPLHF.